A single sample gave rise to the 28 T cell receptor beta chains below, sequenced in a study of beta chain features in type 1 diabetes. Study results and limitations: Among patients with Type 1 diabetes, TCRB CDR3s were moderately but significantly shorter in every one of the four CD4+ subsets.

The authors reverse transcribed all of the isolated RNA, so sequencing captured expressed TCRB transcripts. Generated by immunoSEQ multiplex PCR, the TCRdb table keeps only in-frame clones and is missing some. Of 680,000 or so clones listed, roughly an eighth are singletons. Their recognized antigens are unknown. The sample taken for sequencing was naive CD4+ T cells from blood. The receptors originated from a man younger than 35 with type 1 diabetes.

This clone was counted between two and nine times. The chain couples TRBV4-1 to TRBJ2-7, with 13 bases identical to TRBD2. The CDR3 runs 15 residues. The J segment lost 3 bases and the V segment lost 4 bases, leaving 3 bases of the junction unmatched. Germline V gives CDR1 MGHRA, CDR2 YSYEKL. The CDR3 protein is CASSRGLAGDYEQYF. CDR3 in DNA: TGCGCCAGCAGCCGAGGACTAGCGGGGGACTACGAGCAGTACTTC.

A remark on this clone: Other DNA sequences of this sample code for an identical CDR3. The gene calls are TRBV18 and TRBJ1-6, with D unresolved. Germline V gene data show CDR1 as KGHSH and CDR2 as LQKENI. V lost 0 bases and J lost 7, with 1 base in between. The CDR3 has 12 amino acids. In nucleotides, the CDR3 is TGTGCCAGCTCACCACCCAATTCACCCCTCCACTTT. This translates into CASSPPNSPLHF.

V is TRBV27 and J is TRBJ2-2, with D maybe TRBD2 (5 bases). V lost 5 bases and J lost 0, with 13 bases in between. The CDR3 totals 16 residues. Per the germline V gene, CDR1 is MNHEY and CDR2 is SMNVEV (reference sequence). Here the CDR3 reads CASSRERTPNTGELFF. The CDR3 DNA sequence: TGTGCCAGCAGTCGAGAGCGGACTCCGAACACCGGGGAGCTGTTTTTT.

This clone was counted a few times. The J gene is TRBJ1-1, the V gene TRBV2, with unresolved D. CDR3 length equals 13 residues. The germline V gene encodes CDR1 SNHLY and CDR2 FYNNEI. Between the trimmed V and J ends, which lost 7 bases and 0 bases, there was a span of 9 bases. This chain's CDR3 is CASIGNLNTEAFF. DNA of the CDR3: TGTGCCAGCATCGGGAACTTGAACACTGAAGCTTTCTTT.

A few counts support this clone. The J gene is TRBJ1-2, the V gene TRBV6-6, with 8 bases identical to TRBD1. With 7 bases clipped from V and 2 bases from J, the junction kept 6 bases outside the gene matches. Per germline, CDR1 MNHNY and CDR2 SVGAGI (reference sequence). The CDR3 is 14 amino acids. The CDR3: CASTLGQANYGYTF. The CDR3 DNA reads TGTGCCAGCACCCTGGGACAGGCAAACTATGGCTACACCTTC.

The gene calls are TRBV29-1 and TRBJ2-5; no clear D. CDR3 length: 10 residues. Germline lookup yields CDR1 SQVTM and CDR2 ANQGSEA. Trimming stripped 6 bases from V and 5 bases from J, with 7 bases between. The CDR3 DNA is TGCAGCGTCCTTAACGAGACCCAGTACTTC. Its protein product is CSVLNETQYF.

The chain carries TRBV7-3 and TRBJ1-2, with D tentatively TRBD1 (5 bases). The CDR3 spans 14 residues. Germline V gene data show CDR1 as SGHTA and CDR2 as FQGTGA. With 4 bases removed from V and 10 bases from J, the gap between germline ends came to 19 bases. The CDR3 region is CASSSQGPPDYYTF. CDR3 DNA sequence: TGTGCCAGCAGCTCCCAGGGACCCCCTGACTACTACACCTTC.

The V and J genes are TRBV5-4 and TRBJ1-4; 7 nucleotides align to TRBD1. The CDR3 consists of 13 residues. V gave up 9 bases and J gave up 8 bases; unmatched junction bases: 10. Germline CDR1 SGHNT, CDR2 YYREEE (reference sequence). CDR3 bases: TGTGCCATCCAGGGGGTTGGTTCAGAAAAACTGTTTTTT. Translation gives CAIQGVGSEKLFF.

This clone was counted a few times. The rearrangement uses TRBV5-1 and TRBJ2-2; no reliable D call. The CDR3 contains 14 residues. Germline CDR1 is SGHRS and CDR2 is YFSETQ. V lost 0 bases, J lost 1 base, and 4 bases lay in between. The DNA of the CDR3 is TGCGCCAGCAGCTTGGACATGAACACCGGGGAGCTGTTTTTT. Its protein is CASSLDMNTGELFF.

Comment on this clone: The sample carries other DNA sequences with the same CDR3. V is TRBV7-9 and J is TRBJ1-1; D is ambiguous. Germline V gene data show CDR1 as SEHNR and CDR2 as FQNEAQ (reference sequence). V was clipped by 5 bases and J by 5 bases, with 12 bases between them. This CDR3 is 13 amino acids long. CDR3 sequence (DNA): TGTGCCAGCAGCCCATCAGGAGGTACTGAAGCTTTCTTT. It specifies CASSPSGGTEAFF.

This chain links TRBV30 with TRBJ1-6, with D possibly matching TRBD1 (5 bases). The CDR3 sequence is 14 residues long. Trimming removed 8 bases from V and 8 bases from J, with 19 bases in between. CDR1 is GTSNPN and CDR2 is SVGIG in the germline V gene (reference sequence). The CDR3 DNA reads as TGTGCCCTTATTAGGGGCGAGTCGGATTCACCCCTCCACTTT. This encodes CALIRGESDSPLHF.

V usage is TRBV6-6 and J usage is TRBJ2-7; a weak D match, TRBD1 (6 bases). Trimming shortened V by 7 bases and J by 0 bases, and 13 bases separated the two germline ends. Germline V lookup: CDR1 MNHNY, CDR2 SVGAGI (reference sequence). The CDR3 sequence is 14 residues long. In DNA, the CDR3 is TGTGCCAGCATACCGGGACACCGCTCCTACGAGCAGTACTTC. As protein: CASIPGHRSYEQYF.

The CDR3 region has the DNA TGCAGTGCTCCCAGGAATGAAAAACTGTTTTTT. Translating gives CSAPRNEKLFF. The V gene is TRBV20-1, the J gene TRBJ1-4, with D hard to call. The CDR3 has 11 amino acids. CDR1 DFQATT and CDR2 SNEGSKA come from the germline V gene (reference sequence). Deletions cut 5 bases from V and 5 bases from J, with 6 bases between.

The V gene is TRBV5-1, the J gene TRBJ1-1; D gene uncertain. CDR1 and CDR2 (germline): SGHRS, YFSETQ. V lost 1 base and J 4 bases, leaving 8 bases between the germline ends. The length of the CDR3 is 13 residues. CDR3 DNA: TGCGCCAGCAGCTTGACCGCAGGCACTGAAGCTTTCTTT. It specifies CASSLTAGTEAFF.

The sample holds a few counts of this clone. The gene calls are TRBV5-4 and TRBJ2-5, with D possibly matching TRBD1 (5 bases). V dropped 8 bases and J dropped 1 base, with 12 bases sitting between them. The V gene's germline CDR1 is SGHNT and CDR2 YYREEE (reference sequence). The CDR3 has 13 amino acids. CDR3: CASYRQGQETQYF. DNA for the CDR3: TGTGCCAGTTACCGGCAGGGCCAAGAGACCCAGTACTTC.

This clone was counted a few times. The chain uses TRBV2 and TRBJ1-1, with D possibly TRBD1 on 5 matching bases. The CDR3 totals 14 residues. Germline V gene data show CDR1 as SNHLY and CDR2 as FYNNEI. V was pared by 5 bases and J by 0 bases, with 10 bases between. For the CDR3, the DNA is TGTGCCAGCAGTCCGGGACTTATGAACACTGAAGCTTTCTTT. This gives the protein CASSPGLMNTEAFF.

This clone was picked up a small number of times. This chain joins TRBV7-9 and TRBJ1-3, with D unresolved. V lost 3 bases and J 2 bases, leaving 11 bases between the germline ends. The CDR3 is made up of 15 amino acids. The germline V gene has CDR1 SEHNR and CDR2 FQNEAQ (reference sequence). Here the CDR3 reads CASSLQLSAGNTIYF. CDR3 in DNA: TGTGCCAGCAGCTTGCAGTTGAGCGCTGGAAACACCATATATTTT.

The rearrangement links TRBV30 to TRBJ2-1; 10 bases align to TRBD2. Germline-derived CDR1 and CDR2 are GTSNPN and SVGIG (reference sequence). This CDR3 contains 14 residues. Germline trimming cut 3 bases from V and 9 bases from J; bases unmatched to any gene: 8. For the CDR3, the DNA is TGTGCCTGGAGAGGACTAGCGGTGAAGGGTGAGCAGTTCTTC. It translates to CAWRGLAVKGEQFF. The full variable domain, in which reference TRBV30 and TRBJ2-1 provide the parts outside the CDR3, is SQTIHQWPATLVQPVGSPLSLECTVEGTSNPNLYWYRQAAGRGLQLLFYSVGIGQISSEVPQNLSASRPQDRQFILSSKKLLLSDSGFYLCAWRGLAVKGEQFFGPGTRLTVL.

This clone has a handful of counts. The V gene is TRBV29-1, the J gene TRBJ1-1; 10 bases line up with TRBD1. Trimming removed 6 bases from V and 13 bases from J; junction bases left unmatched: 8. CDR1 and CDR2 (germline): SQVTM, ANQGSEA. The CDR3 is 11 amino acids. The CDR3 region has the DNA TGCAGCGTGGAGGGACAGGGGTTGGGTTTCTTT. Translated: CSVEGQGLGFF.

The rearrangement uses TRBV4-1 and TRBJ2-4; maybe TRBD1 (6 bases). V lost 3 bases to trimming and J lost 0 bases, with 18 bases between them. Germline CDR1 and CDR2: MGHRA and YSYEKL. The CDR3 loop spans 18 amino acids. CDR3 DNA sequence: TGCGCCAGCAGCCATCCCACAGGGAAGGTCATAGCCAAAAACATTCAGTACTTC. Translating gives CASSHPTGKVIAKNIQYF.

V usage is TRBV11-3 and J usage is TRBJ1-1, with 7 positions matching TRBD1. V lost 5 bases, J lost 8 bases, and 5 bases stayed unmatched. This CDR3 has 12 residues. Germline values: CDR1 SGHNT, CDR2 YENEEA. DNA for the CDR3: TGTGCCAGCAGCCTACAGGGGAACGAAGCTTTCTTT. Its translation: CASSLQGNEAFF. Full variable domain (rest looked up from reference TRBV11-3 and TRBJ1-1): EAGVVQSPRYKIIEKKQPVAFWCNPISGHNTLYWYLQNLGQGPELLIRYENEEAVDDSQLPKDRFSAERLKGVDSTLKIQPAELGDSAVYLCASSLQGNEAFFGQGTRLTVV.

V gene TRBV28 combines with J gene TRBJ2-5; D could derive from TRBD1 or TRBD2 (5 bases each). This CDR3 is built from 14 residues. V gave up 3 bases and J gave up 0 bases, with 8 bases separating them. In germline, CDR1 is MDHEN, CDR2 SYDVKM. CDR3 sequence reads: CASSLGPDQETQYF. CDR3 DNA sequence: TGTGCCAGCAGTTTGGGACCGGACCAAGAGACCCAGTACTTC.

This sequence joins TRBV28 and TRBJ2-5; TRBD2 aligns across 10 bases. Germline CDR1 reads MDHEN; CDR2 reads SYDVKM. The CDR3 consists of 15 residues. The V and J ends lost 5 bases and 0 bases, in that order; junction bases with no gene match: 3. CDR3 protein: CASSSGGEYQETQYF. Here the CDR3 DNA reads TGTGCCAGCAGTAGCGGGGGGGAGTACCAAGAGACCCAGTACTTC.

The chain couples TRBV5-4 to TRBJ2-7; 10 nucleotides align to TRBD1. CDR1 SGHNT and CDR2 YYREEE come from the germline V gene (reference sequence). Trimming removed 3 bases from V and 2 bases from J; junction bases left unmatched: 5. The CDR3 contains 15 residues. The CDR3 DNA follows: TGTGCCAGCAGCTCTCCGGGACAGGGGACCTACGAGCAGTACTTC. Amino acids: CASSSPGQGTYEQYF.

This clone was observed a handful of times. This CDR3 is CSALPGTAGEKLFF. In DNA, the CDR3 is TGCAGCGCCCTTCCCGGGACGGCGGGGGAAAAACTGTTTTTT. The genes are TRBV29-1 and TRBJ1-4, with D perhaps TRBD1 (5 bases). Trimming shortened V by 7 bases and J by 8 bases, and 20 bases separated the two germline ends. The CDR3 is 14 residues long. CDR1 and CDR2 (germline): SQVTM, ANQGSEA.

This clone was counted only a few times. This chain uses TRBV10-1 with TRBJ2-1, with D uncertain. This CDR3 has 12 amino acids. In germline, CDR1 is WNHNN, CDR2 SYGVQD (reference sequence). Between the trimmed V and J ends, which lost 4 bases and 2 bases, there was a span of 3 bases. The CDR3 sequence: CASSGTYNEQFF. The DNA of the CDR3 is TGCGCCAGCAGTGGGACCTACAATGAGCAGTTCTTC.

V is TRBV7-2 and J is TRBJ2-7; 7 nucleotides match TRBD1. In germline, CDR1 is SGHTA, CDR2 FQGNSA. The CDR3 length is 15 residues. Trimming at V came to 11 bases and at J to 3 bases, leaving 16 bases not matched to a gene. CDR3 nucleotides: TGTGCCTCCAGCTTATTGGGACAGAGTAGCTACGAGCAGTACTTC. Protein: CASSLLGQSSYEQYF.

This clone was observed a handful of times. This chain uses TRBV2 with TRBJ1-6; 8 bases agree with TRBD1. Germline lookup yields CDR1 SNHLY and CDR2 FYNNEI. V lost 8 bases, J lost 7 bases, and 10 bases stayed unmatched. The CDR3 is made up of 15 amino acids. In nucleotides, the CDR3 is TGTGCCAGCGCCGACAGGGGATCTGAGAATTCACCCCTCCACTTT. This translates into CASADRGSENSPLHF.